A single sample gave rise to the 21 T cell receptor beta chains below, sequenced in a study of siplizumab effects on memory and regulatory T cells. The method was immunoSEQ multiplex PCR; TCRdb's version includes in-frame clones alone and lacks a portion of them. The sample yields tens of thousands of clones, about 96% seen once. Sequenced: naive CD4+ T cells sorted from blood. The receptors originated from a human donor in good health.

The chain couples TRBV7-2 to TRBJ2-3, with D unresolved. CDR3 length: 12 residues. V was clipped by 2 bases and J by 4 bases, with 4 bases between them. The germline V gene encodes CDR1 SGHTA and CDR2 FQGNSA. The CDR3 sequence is CASSLLADTQYF. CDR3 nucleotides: TGTGCCAGCAGCTTATTGGCAGATACGCAGTATTTT. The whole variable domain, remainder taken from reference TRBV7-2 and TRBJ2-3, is GAGVSQSPSNKVTEKGKDVELRCDPISGHTALYWYRQSLGQGLEFLIYFQGNSAPDKSGLPSDRFSAERTGGSVSTLTIQRTQQEDSAVYLCASSLLADTQYFGPGTRLTVL.

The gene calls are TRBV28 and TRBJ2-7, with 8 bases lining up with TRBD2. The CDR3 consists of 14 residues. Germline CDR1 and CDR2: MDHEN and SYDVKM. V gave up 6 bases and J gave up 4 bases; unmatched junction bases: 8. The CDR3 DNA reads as TGTGCCAGCAGCCCGGGGGGGAGTAATTACGAGCAGTACTTC. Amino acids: CASSPGGSNYEQYF.

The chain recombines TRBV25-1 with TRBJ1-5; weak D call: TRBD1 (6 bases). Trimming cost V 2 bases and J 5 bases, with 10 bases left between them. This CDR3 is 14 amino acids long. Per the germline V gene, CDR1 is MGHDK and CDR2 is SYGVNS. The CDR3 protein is CASSEGGAYQPQHF. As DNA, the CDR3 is TGTGCCAGCAGTGAAGGGGGCGCGTATCAGCCCCAGCATTTT.

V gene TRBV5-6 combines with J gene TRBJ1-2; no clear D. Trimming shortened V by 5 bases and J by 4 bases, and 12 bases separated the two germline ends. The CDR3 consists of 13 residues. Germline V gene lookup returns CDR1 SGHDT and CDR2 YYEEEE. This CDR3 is CASRSGPSYGYTF. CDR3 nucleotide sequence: TGTGCCAGCAGATCGGGCCCCAGCTATGGCTACACCTTC.

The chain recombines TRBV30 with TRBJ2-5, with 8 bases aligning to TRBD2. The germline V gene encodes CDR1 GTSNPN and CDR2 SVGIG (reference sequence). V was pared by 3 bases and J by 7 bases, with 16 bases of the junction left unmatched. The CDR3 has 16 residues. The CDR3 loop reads CAWSEDIAGPGWTQYF. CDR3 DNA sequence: TGTGCCTGGAGCGAAGATATAGCGGGGCCGGGATGGACCCAGTACTTC.

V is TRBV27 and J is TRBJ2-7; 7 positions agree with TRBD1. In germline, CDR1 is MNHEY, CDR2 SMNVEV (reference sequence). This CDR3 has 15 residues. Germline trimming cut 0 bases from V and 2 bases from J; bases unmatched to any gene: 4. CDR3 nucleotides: TGTGCCAGCAGTTTATCGATAGGGGGCACCTACGAGCAGTACTTC. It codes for CASSLSIGGTYEQYF.

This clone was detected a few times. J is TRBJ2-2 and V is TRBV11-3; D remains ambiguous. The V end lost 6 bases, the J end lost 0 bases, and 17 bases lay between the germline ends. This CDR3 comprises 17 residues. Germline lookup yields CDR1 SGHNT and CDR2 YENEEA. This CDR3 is CASSQTYPRANTGELFF. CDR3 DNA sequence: TGTGCCAGCAGTCAAACCTATCCTCGCGCGAACACCGGGGAGCTGTTTTTT.

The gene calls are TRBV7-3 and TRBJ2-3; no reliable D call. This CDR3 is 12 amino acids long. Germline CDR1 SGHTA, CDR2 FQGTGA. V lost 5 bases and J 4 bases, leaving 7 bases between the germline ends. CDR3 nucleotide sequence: TGTGCCAGCAGCCCTAGGGCAGATACGCAGTATTTT. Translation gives CASSPRADTQYF.

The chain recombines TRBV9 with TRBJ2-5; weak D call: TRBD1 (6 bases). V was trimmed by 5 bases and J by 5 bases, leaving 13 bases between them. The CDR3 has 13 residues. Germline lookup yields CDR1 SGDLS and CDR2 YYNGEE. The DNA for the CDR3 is TGTGCCAGCAGACTGGGGGCCCCGGAGACCCAGTACTTC. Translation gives CASRLGAPETQYF.

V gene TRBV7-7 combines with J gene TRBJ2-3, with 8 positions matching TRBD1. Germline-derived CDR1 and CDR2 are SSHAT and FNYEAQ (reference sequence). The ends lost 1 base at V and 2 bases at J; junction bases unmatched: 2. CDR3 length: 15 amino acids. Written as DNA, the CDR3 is TGTGCCAGCAGCTTAGGGACAGGGCCCACAGATACGCAGTATTTT. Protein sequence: CASSLGTGPTDTQYF.

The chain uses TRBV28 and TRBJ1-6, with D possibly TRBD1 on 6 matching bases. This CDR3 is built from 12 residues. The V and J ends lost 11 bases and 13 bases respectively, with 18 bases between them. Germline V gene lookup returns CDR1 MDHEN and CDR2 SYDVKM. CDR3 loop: CALSGGGEPLHF. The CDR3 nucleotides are TGTGCCCTTTCGGGAGGGGGAGAGCCCCTCCACTTT.

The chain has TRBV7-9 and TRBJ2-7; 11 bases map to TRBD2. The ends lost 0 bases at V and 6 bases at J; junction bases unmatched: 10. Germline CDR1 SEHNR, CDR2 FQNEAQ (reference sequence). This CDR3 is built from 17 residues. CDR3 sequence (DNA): TGTGCCAGCAGCTTAGCAAGTCTTCTAGCGGGGGGCGGCGAGCAGTACTTC. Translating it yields CASSLASLLAGGGEQYF.

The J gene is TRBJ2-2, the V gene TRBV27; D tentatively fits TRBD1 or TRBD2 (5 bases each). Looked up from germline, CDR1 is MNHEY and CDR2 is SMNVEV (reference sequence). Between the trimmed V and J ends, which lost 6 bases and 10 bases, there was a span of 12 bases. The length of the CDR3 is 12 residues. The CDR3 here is CASRRRDLELFF. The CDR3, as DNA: TGTGCCAGCAGACGCAGGGACCTGGAGCTGTTTTTT.

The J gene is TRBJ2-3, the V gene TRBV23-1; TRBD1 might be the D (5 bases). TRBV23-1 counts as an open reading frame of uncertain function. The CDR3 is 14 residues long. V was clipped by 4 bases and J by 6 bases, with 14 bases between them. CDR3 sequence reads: CASSPQGRVDTQYF. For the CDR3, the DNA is TGCGCCAGCAGTCCCCAGGGCAGGGTTGATACGCAGTATTTT.

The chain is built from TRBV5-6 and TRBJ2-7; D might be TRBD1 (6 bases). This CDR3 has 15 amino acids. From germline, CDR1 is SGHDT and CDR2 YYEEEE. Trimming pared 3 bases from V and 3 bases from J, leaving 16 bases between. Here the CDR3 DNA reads TGTGCCAGCAGCTATTCCCGACAGGCGAGCTACGAGCAGTACTTC. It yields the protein CASSYSRQASYEQYF. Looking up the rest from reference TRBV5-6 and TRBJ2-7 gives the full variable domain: DAGVTQSPTHLIKTRGQQVTLRCSPKSGHDTVSWYQQALGQGPQFIFQYYEEEERQRGNFPDRFSGHQFPNYSSELNVNALLLGDSALYLCASSYSRQASYEQYFGPGTRLTVT.

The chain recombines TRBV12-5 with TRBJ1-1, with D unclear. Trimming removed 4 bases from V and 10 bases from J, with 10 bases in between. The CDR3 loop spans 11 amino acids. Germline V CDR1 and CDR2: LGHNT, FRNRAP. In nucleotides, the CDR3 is TGTGCTAGTGGTTCCTCCGGGTCAGCTTTCTTT. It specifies CASGSSGSAFF.

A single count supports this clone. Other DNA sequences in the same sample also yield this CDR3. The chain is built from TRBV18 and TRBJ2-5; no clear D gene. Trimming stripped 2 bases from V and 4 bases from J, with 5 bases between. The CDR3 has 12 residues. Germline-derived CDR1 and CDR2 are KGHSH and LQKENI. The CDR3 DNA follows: TGTGCCAGCTCACCATCGAGAGAGACCCAGTACTTC. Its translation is CASSPSRETQYF. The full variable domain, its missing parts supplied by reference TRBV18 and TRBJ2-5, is NAGVMQNPRHLVRRRGQEARLRCSPMKGHSHVYWYRQLPEEGLKFMVYLQKENIIDESGMPKERFSAEFPKEGPSILRIQQVVRGDSAAYFCASSPSRETQYFGPGTRLLVL.

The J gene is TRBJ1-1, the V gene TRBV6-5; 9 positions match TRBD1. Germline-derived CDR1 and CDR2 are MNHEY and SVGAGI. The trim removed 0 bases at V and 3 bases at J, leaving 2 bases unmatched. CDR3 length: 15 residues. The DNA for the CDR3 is TGTGCCAGCAGTTACTCGGGACAGGGTGACACTGAAGCTTTCTTT. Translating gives CASSYSGQGDTEAFF.

CDR3 region: CASSQRGQSYEQYF. CDR3 DNA sequence: TGCGCCAGCAGCCAGCGGGGCCAATCCTACGAGCAGTACTTC. This chain links TRBV5-1 with TRBJ2-7; 7 bases line up with TRBD2. The CDR3 extends over 14 amino acids. V dropped 4 bases and J dropped 1; count of bases not matched to a gene: 5. Germline V gives CDR1 SGHRS, CDR2 YFSETQ.

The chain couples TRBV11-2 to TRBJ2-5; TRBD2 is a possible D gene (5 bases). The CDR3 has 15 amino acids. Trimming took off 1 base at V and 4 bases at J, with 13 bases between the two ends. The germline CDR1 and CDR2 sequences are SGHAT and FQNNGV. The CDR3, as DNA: TGTGCCAGCAGCTTAGGGGCGGGCCCTGGAGAGACCCAGTACTTC. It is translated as CASSLGAGPGETQYF.

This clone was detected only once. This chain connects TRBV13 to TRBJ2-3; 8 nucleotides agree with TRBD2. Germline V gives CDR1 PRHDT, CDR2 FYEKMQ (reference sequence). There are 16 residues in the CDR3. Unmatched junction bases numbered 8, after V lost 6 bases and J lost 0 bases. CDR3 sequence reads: CASSPRRGVSTDTQYF. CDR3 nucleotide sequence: TGTGCCAGCAGTCCACGGCGGGGGGTGAGCACAGATACGCAGTATTTT.